The 25 T cell receptor beta chains in this list originate from one sample, sequenced in a study of shared clonotypes between healthy human individuals. This table comes from immunoSEQ multiplex PCR, and its TCRdb copy is limited to in-frame clones, with some not included. The sample has 110,000 or so clones, around 66% seen once. The sequenced material came from memory CD8+ T cells sorted from blood. Indicated subset: CD45RO+ cells pooled with CCR7-negative TemRA cells. The source of these receptors is a woman aged 25 to 39 in good health.

The V gene is TRBV15, the J gene TRBJ2-1; 9 bases fit TRBD1. Germline lookup yields CDR1 LNHNV and CDR2 YYDKDF (reference sequence). This CDR3 comprises 16 residues. V was clipped by 5 bases and J by 8 bases; unmatched bases: 13. The CDR3 nucleotides read TGTGCCACCAGCGGTATCCCGGGACAGGGTTTCGATGAGCAGTTCTTC. Translated: CATSGIPGQGFDEQFF.

The genes are TRBV28 and TRBJ1-5; D gene ambiguous. The CDR3 spans 15 residues. V was clipped by 3 bases and J by 1 base, with 10 bases between them. The germline gives CDR1 MDHEN, CDR2 SYDVKM. The CDR3 DNA reads as TGTGCCAGCAGTTTCATGGTTGGGAGCAATCAGCCCCAGCATTTT. Residues: CASSFMVGSNQPQHF.

This clone has just a few counts. V and J are TRBV5-6 and TRBJ2-7; no clear D. V was pared by 0 bases and J by 3 bases, with 16 bases between. The CDR3 runs to 16 residues. CDR1 and CDR2 (germline): SGHDT, YYEEEE. CDR3 sequence (DNA): TGTGCCAGCAGCTTGGGTGGAGAGTATATGTTCTACGAGCAGTACTTC. Amino acid sequence: CASSLGGEYMFYEQYF.

This clone was detected only a few times. The rearrangement links TRBV11-2 to TRBJ2-7; 7 nucleotides match TRBD1. The V gene end was trimmed by 5 bases and the J gene end by 2 bases; junction bases not matched to a gene: 6. Looked up from germline, CDR1 is SGHAT and CDR2 is FQNNGV. The CDR3 has 14 residues. This chain's CDR3 is CASSIGQVPYEQYF. The CDR3 DNA is TGTGCCAGCAGCATAGGACAGGTGCCCTACGAGCAGTACTTC.

V usage is TRBV11-2 and J usage is TRBJ1-1; 7 bases align to TRBD1. This CDR3 has 14 residues. The J segment lost 6 bases and the V segment lost 4 bases, leaving 8 bases of the junction unmatched. Germline loops: CDR1 SGHAT, CDR2 FQNNGV. The CDR3 sequence is CASSWGQTYPEAFF. CDR3 bases: TGTGCCAGCAGCTGGGGACAGACGTATCCTGAAGCTTTCTTT.

The chain recombines TRBV6-6 with TRBJ2-2, with 7 bases lining up with TRBD1. After removal of 6 bases from V and 4 bases from J, the junction contained 8 bases not matched to a gene. The CDR3 spans 15 residues. CDR1 is MNHNY, CDR2 SVGAGI, per germline (reference sequence). The CDR3 here is CASSNKYRGTGELFF. The DNA of the CDR3 is TGTGCCAGCAGCAATAAGTACAGGGGCACCGGGGAGCTGTTTTTT.

The V and J genes are TRBV11-2 and TRBJ2-1; D is undetermined. CDR3 length: 12 residues. Germline CDR1 SGHAT, CDR2 FQNNGV. V lost 4 bases to trimming and J lost 10 bases, with 11 bases between them. The CDR3 here is CASSWALGEQFF. CDR3 coding DNA: TGTGCCAGCAGCTGGGCCCTCGGGGAGCAGTTCTTC.

This sequence joins TRBV7-3 and TRBJ2-7; TRBD2 might be the D (5 bases). The CDR3 has 14 residues. Trimming took off 0 bases at V and 0 bases at J, with 6 bases between the two ends. Germline V gene lookup returns CDR1 SGHTA and CDR2 FQGTGA. The CDR3 region is CASSLTGSSYEQYF. Written as DNA, the CDR3 is TGTGCCAGCAGCTTAACGGGGAGCTCCTACGAGCAGTACTTC.

The rearrangement links TRBV2 to TRBJ1-1, with unresolved D. V was pared by 10 bases and J by 5 bases, with 14 bases between. Germline V lookup: CDR1 SNHLY, CDR2 FYNNEI. The CDR3 has 12 residues. The CDR3 DNA reads TGTGCCATGCTCTCCTTGGGGACTGAAGCTTTCTTT. Translating it yields CAMLSLGTEAFF. Combining the CDR3 with reference TRBV2 and TRBJ1-1 gives the whole variable domain EPEVTQTPSHQVTQMGQEVILRCVPISNHLYFYWYRQILGQKVEFLVSFYNNEISEKSEIFDDQFSVERPDGSNFTLKIRSTKLEDSAMYFCAMLSLGTEAFFGQGTRLTVV.

The chain couples TRBV9 to TRBJ2-1, with 9 bases lining up with TRBD2. The CDR3 length is 16 residues. Germline V lookup: CDR1 SGDLS, CDR2 YYNGEE. After removal of 0 bases from V and 4 bases from J, the junction contained 5 bases not matched to a gene. DNA for the CDR3: TGTGCCAGCAGCGTAGACTTGCGGGAGGGGTACAATGAGCAGTTCTTC. Its protein product is CASSVDLREGYNEQFF.

The gene calls are TRBV11-2 and TRBJ2-7; TRBD2 might be the D (5 bases). CDR1 and CDR2 from the germline V gene are SGHAT and FQNNGV. V was cut by 4 bases and J by 1 base, with 8 bases left in between. This CDR3 region has 13 residues. CDR3 sequence (DNA): TGTGCCAGCAGCTCCGGGGTTTCCTACGAGCAGTACTTC. Amino acids: CASSSGVSYEQYF.

The rearrangement joins TRBV19 to TRBJ1-5, with TRBD1 matching over 10 bases. Germline assignment: CDR1 LNHDA and CDR2 SQIVND (reference sequence). The CDR3 extends over 19 amino acids. V trimming: 7 bases; J trimming: 5 bases; junction bases outside the gene matches: 20. The CDR3 DNA reads TGTGCCAGTATGGACCTGGACAGGGGGTTCTTTTCGATTTATCAGCCCCAGCATTTT. This sequence encodes CASMDLDRGFFSIYQPQHF.

J is TRBJ2-4 and V is TRBV2, with D maybe TRBD2 (5 bases). Between the trimmed V and J ends, which lost 9 bases and 1 base, there was a span of 16 bases. Germline assignment: CDR1 SNHLY and CDR2 FYNNEI. This CDR3 is built from 15 residues. The CDR3 sequence is CASILDSLAKNIQYF. For the CDR3, the DNA is TGTGCCAGTATACTAGATTCCTTGGCCAAAAACATTCAGTACTTC.

V is TRBV25-1 and J is TRBJ2-5; tentative D call: TRBD1 (7 bases). The J call may be incorrect, as the DNA end agrees better with TRBJ2-7. CDR1 and CDR2 (germline): MGHDK, SYGVNS. CDR3 length equals 14 residues. CDR3 DNA: TGTGCCAGCAGCTCTTCAGGGGGGAACTACGAGCAGTACTTC. Translated: CASSSSGGNYEQYF.

This clone was observed once. This rearrangement joins TRBV19 to TRBJ2-1, with D perhaps TRBD2 (6 bases). The CDR3 covers 11 residues. Germline assignment: CDR1 LNHDA and CDR2 SQIVND (reference sequence). Trimming shortened V by 11 bases and J by 8 bases, and 13 bases separated the two germline ends. CDR3 bases: TGTGCCGGGAGAACGGGGGATGAGCAGTTCTTC. Translation gives CAGRTGDEQFF.

The sample holds a few counts of this clone. The chain uses TRBV6-4 and TRBJ1-4; no reliable D call. Trimming shortened V by 3 bases and J by 3 bases, and 11 bases separated the two germline ends. Germline V gives CDR1 MRHNA, CDR2 SNTAGT. The CDR3 runs 15 residues. CDR3 in amino acids: CASSEGTNPNEKLFF. CDR3 coding DNA: TGTGCCAGCAGTGAGGGAACAAATCCTAATGAAAAACTGTTTTTT.

This chain connects TRBV29-1 to TRBJ2-2; D is perhaps TRBD1 (5 bases). Germline CDR1 and CDR2: SQVTM and ANQGSEA. This CDR3 has 15 amino acids. V was pared by 7 bases and J by 2 bases, with 17 bases between. CDR3 DNA sequence: TGCAGCGCTGGGAAGGGGTCGGTCAACACCGGGGAGCTGTTTTTT. As protein: CSAGKGSVNTGELFF.

The CDR3 DNA reads as TGTGCCAGCAGCCAGATGGGAGTACGGGGGTCTGGGGCCAACGTCCTGACTTTC. Translating it yields CASSQMGVRGSGANVLTF. The gene calls are TRBV14 and TRBJ2-6; possibly TRBD2 for D (6 bases). Trimming pared 3 bases from V and 1 base from J, leaving 16 bases between. CDR3 length: 18 residues. In germline, CDR1 is SGHDN, CDR2 FVKESK.

This clone has just a few counts. The CDR3 DNA is TGTGCCAGCAGCCAGGGAGATTCTGGGGAGCAGTACTTC. This gives the protein CASSQGDSGEQYF. The V gene is TRBV4-2, the J gene TRBJ2-7; TRBD2 might be the D (5 bases). CDR1 and CDR2 (germline): LGHNA, YNFKEQ. Trimming shortened V by 3 bases and J by 7 bases, and 13 bases separated the two germline ends. CDR3 length equals 13 residues.

The chain employs TRBV7-2 and TRBJ1-6; perhaps TRBD1 as D (5 bases). Germline CDR1 SGHTA, CDR2 FQGNSA. V was shortened by 2 bases and J by 10 bases, with 9 bases between the two germline ends. CDR3 length equals 13 residues. In DNA form, the CDR3 reads TGTGCCAGCAGCTTAACGGGGGGGTCACCCCTCCACTTT. This translates into CASSLTGGSPLHF.

The chain is built from TRBV2 and TRBJ2-7; D gene uncertain. Deletions cut 2 bases from V and 1 base from J, with 9 bases between. The germline V gene has CDR1 SNHLY and CDR2 FYNNEI. The CDR3 covers 14 residues. CDR3 region: CASSEIGTSYEQYF. DNA of the CDR3: TGTGCCAGCAGTGAAATCGGCACTTCCTACGAGCAGTACTTC.

This clone was observed many times. V gene TRBV27 combines with J gene TRBJ2-3; a possible D gene is TRBD2 (5 bases). CDR3 length equals 13 residues. Per germline, CDR1 MNHEY and CDR2 SMNVEV (reference sequence). Trimming shortened V by 3 bases and J by 8 bases, and 12 bases separated the two germline ends. CDR3 protein: CASSLGDRATQYF. The CDR3 nucleotides are TGTGCCAGCAGTTTGGGAGATAGGGCTACGCAGTATTTT.

The chain uses TRBV7-9 and TRBJ2-7, with D tentatively TRBD1 or TRBD2 (5 bases each). In germline, CDR1 is SEHNR, CDR2 FQNEAQ (reference sequence). The CDR3 is 14 residues long. V was trimmed by 5 bases and J by 0 bases, leaving 11 bases between them. The CDR3 is CASSRVGDSYEQYF. The CDR3 nucleotides read TGTGCCAGCAGCCGGGTGGGGGACTCCTACGAGCAGTACTTC.

This clone was seen repeatedly, ten times or more. V usage is TRBV27 and J usage is TRBJ2-2; tentative D call: TRBD2 (6 bases). The CDR3 runs to 13 residues. The V gene lost 7 bases and the J gene lost 6 bases, with 12 bases spanning the gap. Looked up from germline, CDR1 is MNHEY and CDR2 is SMNVEV (reference sequence). CDR3 region: CASTTGEAGELFF. In DNA form, the CDR3 reads TGTGCCAGCACGACGGGAGAGGCCGGGGAGCTGTTTTTT.

V and J are TRBV30 and TRBJ2-7; D uncertain. This CDR3 has 12 residues. Germline V lookup: CDR1 GTSNPN, CDR2 SVGIG (reference sequence). V was cut by 1 base and J by 6 bases, with 10 bases left in between. CDR3 residues: CAWSDPPSEQYF. The CDR3 DNA reads TGTGCCTGGAGTGACCCCCCTTCCGAGCAGTACTTC.